A selection of T cell receptor beta chains follows, all from one sample in a study of blood T cell repertoires in COVID-19. The assay was immunoSEQ multiplex PCR, and TCRdb's table has in-frame clones only and misses some. The repertoire holds about 280,000 clones, approximately 86% seen once, with 2.1% in the top ten. The material sequenced was peripheral blood. Every receptor here comes from a woman in her twenties or thirties who had recovered from COVID-19. CDR3s include the opening cysteine and the closing phenylalanine or tryptophan. The D gene is left open where the match is weak. Only part of the rows carry a size: once, few, many, or a class if the clone is expanded.

J gene: TRBJ1-5
CDR3 length: 16
clone size: .
D gene: TRBD1
V gene: TRBV25-1
CDR3 DNA: TGTGCCAGCAGGGCAAACGGACAGGGTTACAATCAGCCCCAGCATTTT
CDR3 protein: CASRANGQGYNQPQHF

J gene: TRBJ1-2
CDR3 length: 11
clone size: .
D gene: .
V gene: TRBV12-3/TRBV12-4
CDR3 DNA: TGTGCCAGCAGTCCCGGCTATGGCTACACCTTC
CDR3 protein: CASSPGYGYTF

J gene: TRBJ1-2
CDR3 length: 13
clone size: .
D gene: TRBD1
V gene: TRBV28
CDR3 DNA: TGTGCCACCCGAGGAGGGGGCGAATATGGCTACACCTTC
CDR3 protein: CATRGGGEYGYTF

J gene: TRBJ1-5
CDR3 length: 16
clone size: .
D gene: TRBD1
V gene: TRBV18
CDR3 DNA: TGTGCCAGCTCACCGGAGGGGACAGGGAACAATCAGCCCCAGCATTTT
CDR3 protein: CASSPEGTGNNQPQHF

J gene: TRBJ2-1
CDR3 length: 16
clone size: .
D gene: .
V gene: TRBV21-1
CDR3 DNA: TGTGCCAGCAGCGCAAGGGCGCTAGCGGGGGTGAAAGAGCAGTTCTTC
CDR3 protein: CASSARALAGVKEQFF

J gene: TRBJ1-1
CDR3 length: 12
clone size: few
D gene: TRBD1
V gene: TRBV30
CDR3 DNA: TGTGCCTGGGGACAGGGGAACACTGAAGCTTTCTTT
CDR3 protein: CAWGQGNTEAFF

J gene: TRBJ2-1
CDR3 length: 13
clone size: .
D gene: .
V gene: TRBV12-3/TRBV12-4
CDR3 DNA: TGTGCCAGCAGTTCGACCGACAAGGAAATTCAGTTCTTC
CDR3 protein: CASSSTDKEIQFF

J gene: TRBJ2-1
CDR3 length: 15
clone size: few
D gene: TRBD2
V gene: TRBV28
CDR3 DNA: TGTGCCAGCAGTCCTCTAGCGGGAGAGTGGAATGAGCAGTTCTTC
CDR3 protein: CASSPLAGEWNEQFF

J gene: TRBJ1-5
CDR3 length: 17
clone size: .
D gene: TRBD1
V gene: TRBV5-4
CDR3 DNA: TGTGCCAGCAGTCGGGACAGGGGCACACCCGAGGGGCAGCCCCAGCATTTT
CDR3 protein: CASSRDRGTPEGQPQHF

J gene: TRBJ2-7
CDR3 length: 17
clone size: .
D gene: .
V gene: TRBV21-1
CDR3 DNA: TGTGCCAGCAGCACCCGACAGGCTTTGACCAGCTCCTACGAGCAGTACTTC
CDR3 protein: CASSTRQALTSSYEQYF

J gene: TRBJ2-3
CDR3 length: 15
clone size: .
D gene: TRBD2
V gene: TRBV6-4
CDR3 DNA: TGTGCCAGCAGTGGGACTAGCGGGGGGTTGGATACGCAGTATTTT
CDR3 protein: CASSGTSGGLDTQYF

J gene: TRBJ1-2
CDR3 length: 14
clone size: .
D gene: .
V gene: TRBV5-6
CDR3 DNA: TGTGCCAGCAGCCCGGGGACACCGATCTATGGCTACACCTTC
CDR3 protein: CASSPGTPIYGYTF

J gene: TRBJ2-3
CDR3 length: 14
clone size: .
D gene: TRBD2
V gene: TRBV24-1
CDR3 DNA: TGTGCCACCAGTGGGCGGGAGTGGACAGATACGCAGTATTTT
CDR3 protein: CATSGREWTDTQYF

J gene: TRBJ2-3
CDR3 length: 13
clone size: .
D gene: .
V gene: TRBV3-1/TRBV3-2
CDR3 DNA: TGTGCCAGCAGCCAAGGAGCTACAGATACGCAGTATTTT
CDR3 protein: CASSQGATDTQYF

J gene: TRBJ2-1
CDR3 length: 14
clone size: .
D gene: TRBD2
V gene: TRBV7-2
CDR3 DNA: TGTGCCAGCAGCTTAGGGACTAGCGCGAATGAGCAGTTCTTC
CDR3 protein: CASSLGTSANEQFF

J gene: TRBJ1-5
CDR3 length: 16
clone size: .
D gene: TRBD1
V gene: TRBV4-1
CDR3 DNA: TGCGCCAGCAGCCAAGGCCCTGACAGGGTTTGGCAGCCCCAGCATTTT
CDR3 protein: CASSQGPDRVWQPQHF

J gene: TRBJ1-2
CDR3 length: 15
clone size: .
D gene: .
V gene: TRBV6-5
CDR3 DNA: TGTGCCAGCAGTTACCTCCAGGGGTGGAACTATGGCTACACCTTC
CDR3 protein: CASSYLQGWNYGYTF

J gene: TRBJ2-5
CDR3 length: 13
clone size: .
D gene: TRBD2
V gene: TRBV12-3/TRBV12-4
CDR3 DNA: TGTGCCAGCGCGGGGGGGCGGTCGGAGACCCAGTACTTC
CDR3 protein: CASAGGRSETQYF

J gene: TRBJ2-2
CDR3 length: 15
clone size: few
D gene: TRBD2
V gene: TRBV3-1/TRBV3-2
CDR3 DNA: TGTGCCAGCAGCCACGGAGGGAGGGCCCCAGGGGAGCTGTTTTTT
CDR3 protein: CASSHGGRAPGELFF

J gene: TRBJ1-6
CDR3 length: 19
clone size: .
D gene: .
V gene: TRBV9
CDR3 DNA: TGTGCCAGCAGCGTTATGGTTATTGCGGGAGGCTCCTATAATTCACCCCTCCACTTT
CDR3 protein: CASSVMVIAGGSYNSPLHF

J gene: TRBJ1-1
CDR3 length: 14
clone size: .
D gene: .
V gene: TRBV10-3
CDR3 DNA: TGTGCCATCAGTGTAGGGGACATGAACACTGAAGCTTTCTTT
CDR3 protein: CAISVGDMNTEAFF

J gene: TRBJ2-7
CDR3 length: 16
clone size: .
D gene: TRBD2
V gene: TRBV5-3
CDR3 DNA: TGTGCCAGAAGCTTGGTAGTGGCTAGCGGATATTACGAGCAGTACTTC
CDR3 protein: CARSLVVASGYYEQYF

J gene: TRBJ2-3
CDR3 length: 17
clone size: .
D gene: .
V gene: TRBV10-2
CDR3 DNA: TGCGCCAGCAGTGATTTGAGGGGGAGAGGAGATGCAGATACGCAGTATTTT
CDR3 protein: CASSDLRGRGDADTQYF

J gene: TRBJ1-5
CDR3 length: 16
clone size: few
D gene: TRBD1
V gene: TRBV19
CDR3 DNA: TGTGCCAGTACCCCCCCAACAGGGGGAAGTACGAGGCCCCAGCATTTT
CDR3 protein: CASTPPTGGSTRPQHF

J gene: TRBJ2-1
CDR3 length: 15
clone size: .
D gene: .
V gene: TRBV6-4
CDR3 DNA: TGTGCCAGCAGTGACTCGAGGGAGCCCTACAATGAGCAGTTCTTC
CDR3 protein: CASSDSREPYNEQFF

J gene: TRBJ1-1
CDR3 length: 13
clone size: .
D gene: TRBD1
V gene: TRBV6-6
CDR3 DNA: TGTGCCAGCACCAACCTCAGGGGGGCTGAAGCTTTCTTT
CDR3 protein: CASTNLRGAEAFF

J gene: TRBJ1-4
CDR3 length: 13
clone size: once
D gene: TRBD1
V gene: TRBV9
CDR3 DNA: TGTGCCAGCAGCGAGGGACAGAATGAAAAACTGTTTTTT
CDR3 protein: CASSEGQNEKLFF

J gene: TRBJ1-5
CDR3 length: 14
clone size: few
D gene: .
V gene: TRBV28
CDR3 DNA: TGTGCCAGCAGTTTAAGGGGCTACAATCAGCCCCAGCATTTT
CDR3 protein: CASSLRGYNQPQHF

J gene: TRBJ2-1
CDR3 length: 11
clone size: .
D gene: .
V gene: TRBV2
CDR3 DNA: TGTGCCAGCAGTGTGGGGGAGGTGCAGTTCTTC
CDR3 protein: CASSVGEVQFF

J gene: TRBJ2-7
CDR3 length: 14
clone size: .
D gene: TRBD1
V gene: TRBV5-4
CDR3 DNA: TGTGCCAGCAGCGGGGGACAGGGAACCTACGAGCAGTACTTC
CDR3 protein: CASSGGQGTYEQYF

J gene: TRBJ1-2
CDR3 length: 14
clone size: .
D gene: TRBD1
V gene: TRBV5-8
CDR3 DNA: TGTGCCAGCATCACTCTAGGGGGCGGCTATGGCTACACCTTC
CDR3 protein: CASITLGGGYGYTF

J gene: TRBJ1-1
CDR3 length: 17
clone size: .
D gene: TRBD1
V gene: TRBV5-7
CDR3 DNA: TGTGCCAGCAGCTTCCAACCGGGACAGAGTCTGAACACTGAAGCTTTCTTT
CDR3 protein: CASSFQPGQSLNTEAFF

J gene: TRBJ2-2
CDR3 length: 15
clone size: .
D gene: TRBD1
V gene: TRBV5-1
CDR3 DNA: TGCGCCAGCAGCTCGGGACAGGGCATGACCGGGGAGCTGTTTTTT
CDR3 protein: CASSSGQGMTGELFF

J gene: TRBJ2-1
CDR3 length: 15
clone size: .
D gene: TRBD2
V gene: TRBV19
CDR3 DNA: TGTGCCAGTAGTATAGCGGGAGGGCTTTACAATGAGCAGTTCTTC
CDR3 protein: CASSIAGGLYNEQFF

J gene: TRBJ1-1
CDR3 length: 13
clone size: .
D gene: .
V gene: TRBV6-4
CDR3 DNA: TGTGCCAGCAGATTCGGGGAGAACACTGAAGCTTTCTTT
CDR3 protein: CASRFGENTEAFF

J gene: TRBJ2-2
CDR3 length: 17
clone size: .
D gene: .
V gene: TRBV7-8
CDR3 DNA: TGTGCCAGCAGCTTAGGATCCTCGCACAGAAACACCGGGGAGCTGTTTTTT
CDR3 protein: CASSLGSSHRNTGELFF

J gene: TRBJ1-1
CDR3 length: 16
clone size: .
D gene: .
V gene: TRBV13
CDR3 DNA: TGTGCCAGCAGTTCCCGGGGTTGGTTCATGAACACTGAAGCTTTCTTT
CDR3 protein: CASSSRGWFMNTEAFF